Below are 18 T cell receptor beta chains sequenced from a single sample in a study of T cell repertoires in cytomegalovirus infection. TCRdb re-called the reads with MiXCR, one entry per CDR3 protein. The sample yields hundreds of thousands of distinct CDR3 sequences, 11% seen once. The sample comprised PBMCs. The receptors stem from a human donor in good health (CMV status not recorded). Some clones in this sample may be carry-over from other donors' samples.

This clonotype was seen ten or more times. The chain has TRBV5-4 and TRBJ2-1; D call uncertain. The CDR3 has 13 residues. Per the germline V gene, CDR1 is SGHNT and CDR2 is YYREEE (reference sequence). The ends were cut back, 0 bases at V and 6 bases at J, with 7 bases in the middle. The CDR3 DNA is TGTGCCAGCAGCTTGGACCCCCCCAATGAGCAGTTCTTC. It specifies CASSLDPPNEQFF.

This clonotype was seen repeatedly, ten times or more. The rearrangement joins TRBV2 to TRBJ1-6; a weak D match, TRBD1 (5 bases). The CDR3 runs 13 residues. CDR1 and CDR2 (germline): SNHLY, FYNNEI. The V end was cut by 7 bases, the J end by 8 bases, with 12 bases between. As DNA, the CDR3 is TGTGCCAGCACAGAGGGGCAGGATTCACCCCTCCACTTT. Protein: CASTEGQDSPLHF.

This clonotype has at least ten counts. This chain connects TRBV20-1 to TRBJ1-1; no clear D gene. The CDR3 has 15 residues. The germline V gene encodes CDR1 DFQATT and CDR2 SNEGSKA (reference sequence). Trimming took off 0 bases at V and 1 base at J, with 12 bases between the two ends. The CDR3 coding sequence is TGCAGTGCTAGAGATATGGGGTCAGGGAACACTGAAGCTTTCTTT. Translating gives CSARDMGSGNTEAFF.

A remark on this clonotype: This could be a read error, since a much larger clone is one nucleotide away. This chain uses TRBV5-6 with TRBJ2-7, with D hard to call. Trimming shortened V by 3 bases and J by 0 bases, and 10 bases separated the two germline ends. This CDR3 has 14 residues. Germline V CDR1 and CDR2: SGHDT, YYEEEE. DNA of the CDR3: TGTGCCAGCAGCTACCCCGTTTCCTCCTACGAGCAGTACTTC. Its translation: CASSYPVSSYEQYF.

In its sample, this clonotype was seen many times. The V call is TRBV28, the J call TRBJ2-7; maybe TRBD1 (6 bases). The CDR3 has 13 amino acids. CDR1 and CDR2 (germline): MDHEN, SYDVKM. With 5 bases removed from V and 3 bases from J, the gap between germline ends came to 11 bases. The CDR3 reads CASSMAGVYEQYF. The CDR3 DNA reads TGTGCCAGCAGTATGGCAGGGGTCTACGAGCAGTACTTC.

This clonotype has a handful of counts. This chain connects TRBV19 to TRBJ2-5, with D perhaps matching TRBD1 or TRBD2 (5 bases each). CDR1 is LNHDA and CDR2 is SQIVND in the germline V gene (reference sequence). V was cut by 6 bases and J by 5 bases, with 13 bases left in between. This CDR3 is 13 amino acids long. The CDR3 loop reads CASRGLGVETQYF. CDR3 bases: TGTGCCAGTAGGGGGCTCGGGGTGGAGACCCAGTACTTC. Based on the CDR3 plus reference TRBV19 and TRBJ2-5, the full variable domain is DGGITQSPKYLFRKEGQNVTLSCEQNLNHDAMYWYRQDPGQGLRLIYYSQIVNDFQKGDIAEGYSVSREKKESFPLTVTSAQKNPTAFYLCASRGLGVETQYFGPGTRLLVL.

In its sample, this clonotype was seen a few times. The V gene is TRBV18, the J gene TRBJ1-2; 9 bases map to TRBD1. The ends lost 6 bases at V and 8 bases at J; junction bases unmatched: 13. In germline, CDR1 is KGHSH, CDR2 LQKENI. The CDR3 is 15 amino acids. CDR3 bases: TGTGCCAGCTCCCAGATGGGACAGGGATCGGTGGGCTACACCTTC. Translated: CASSQMGQGSVGYTF.

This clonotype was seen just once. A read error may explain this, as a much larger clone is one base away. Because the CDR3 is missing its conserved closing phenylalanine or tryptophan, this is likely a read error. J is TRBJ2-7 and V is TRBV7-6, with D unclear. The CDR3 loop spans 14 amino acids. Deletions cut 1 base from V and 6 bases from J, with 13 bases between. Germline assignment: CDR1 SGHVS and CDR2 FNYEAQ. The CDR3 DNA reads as TGTGCCAGCAGCTTAGAATGGACGGGCAGCGAGCAGTACTCC. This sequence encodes CASSLEWTGSEQYS.

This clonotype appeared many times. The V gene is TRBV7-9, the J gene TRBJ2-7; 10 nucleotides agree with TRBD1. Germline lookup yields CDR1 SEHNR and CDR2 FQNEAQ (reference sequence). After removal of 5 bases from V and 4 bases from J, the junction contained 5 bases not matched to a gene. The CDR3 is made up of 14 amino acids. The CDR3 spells CASSAGQGRYEQYF. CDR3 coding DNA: TGTGCCAGCAGCGCGGGACAGGGGCGTTACGAGCAGTACTTC.

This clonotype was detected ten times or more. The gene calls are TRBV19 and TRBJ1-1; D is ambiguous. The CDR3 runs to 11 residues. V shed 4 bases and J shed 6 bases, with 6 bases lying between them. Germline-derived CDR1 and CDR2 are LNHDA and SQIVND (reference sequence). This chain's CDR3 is CASSTGPEAFF. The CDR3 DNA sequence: TGTGCCAGTAGTACCGGCCCTGAAGCTTTCTTT.

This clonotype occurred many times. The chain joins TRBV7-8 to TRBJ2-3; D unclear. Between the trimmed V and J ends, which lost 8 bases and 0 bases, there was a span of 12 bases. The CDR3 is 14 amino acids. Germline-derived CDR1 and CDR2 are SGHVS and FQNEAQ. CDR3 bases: TGTGCCAGCCTACCCGGTGCTAGCACAGATACGCAGTATTTT. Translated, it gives CASLPGASTDTQYF.

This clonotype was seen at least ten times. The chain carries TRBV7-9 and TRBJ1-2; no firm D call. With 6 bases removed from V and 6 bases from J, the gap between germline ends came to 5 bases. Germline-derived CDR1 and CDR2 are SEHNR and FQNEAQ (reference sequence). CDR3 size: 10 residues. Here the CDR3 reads CASRENGYTF. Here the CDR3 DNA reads TGTGCCAGCAGGGAAAATGGCTACACCTTC.

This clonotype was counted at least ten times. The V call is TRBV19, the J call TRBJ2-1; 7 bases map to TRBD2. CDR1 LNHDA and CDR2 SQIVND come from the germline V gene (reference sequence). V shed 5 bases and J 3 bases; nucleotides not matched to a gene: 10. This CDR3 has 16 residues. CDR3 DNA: TGTGCCAGTAGTGACCCAGGGAGGGGTCTCTACAATGAGCAGTTCTTC. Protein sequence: CASSDPGRGLYNEQFF. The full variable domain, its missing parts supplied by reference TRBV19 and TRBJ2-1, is DGGITQSPKYLFRKEGQNVTLSCEQNLNHDAMYWYRQDPGQGLRLIYYSQIVNDFQKGDIAEGYSVSREKKESFPLTVTSAQKNPTAFYLCASSDPGRGLYNEQFFGPGTRLTVL.

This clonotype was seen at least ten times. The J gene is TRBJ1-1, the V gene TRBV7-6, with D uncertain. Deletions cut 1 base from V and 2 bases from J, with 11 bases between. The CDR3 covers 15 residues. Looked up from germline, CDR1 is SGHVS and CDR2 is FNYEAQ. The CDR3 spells CASSLEVGRNTEAFF. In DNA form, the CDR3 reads TGTGCCAGCAGCTTAGAGGTCGGGAGAAACACTGAAGCTTTCTTT.

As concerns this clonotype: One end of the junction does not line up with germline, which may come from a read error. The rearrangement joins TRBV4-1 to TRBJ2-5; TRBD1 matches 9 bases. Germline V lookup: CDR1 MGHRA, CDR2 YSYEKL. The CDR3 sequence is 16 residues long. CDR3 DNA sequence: TGTGCCAGCAGCCAGCGGACAGGGGTGTGGGGAGAGACCCAGTACTTC. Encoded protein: CASSQRTGVWGETQYF.

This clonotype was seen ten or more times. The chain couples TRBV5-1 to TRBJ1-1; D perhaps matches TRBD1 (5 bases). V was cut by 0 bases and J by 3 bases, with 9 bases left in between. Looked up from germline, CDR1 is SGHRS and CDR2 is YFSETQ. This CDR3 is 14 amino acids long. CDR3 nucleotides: TGCGCCAGCAGCTTGGGGACACACGACACTGAAGCTTTCTTT. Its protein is CASSLGTHDTEAFF.

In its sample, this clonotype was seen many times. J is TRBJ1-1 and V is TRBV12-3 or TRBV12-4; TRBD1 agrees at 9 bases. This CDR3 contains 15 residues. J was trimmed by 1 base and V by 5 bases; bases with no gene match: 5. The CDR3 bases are TGTGCCAGCAGTCTCACACAGGGGGCGAACACTGAAGCTTTCTTT. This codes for CASSLTQGANTEAFF.

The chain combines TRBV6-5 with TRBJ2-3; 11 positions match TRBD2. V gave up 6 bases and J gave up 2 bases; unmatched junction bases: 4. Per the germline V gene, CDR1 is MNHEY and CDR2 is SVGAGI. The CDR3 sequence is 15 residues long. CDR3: CASRGTSGYTDTQYF. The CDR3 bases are TGTGCCAGCAGAGGGACTAGCGGTTACACAGATACGCAGTATTTT.